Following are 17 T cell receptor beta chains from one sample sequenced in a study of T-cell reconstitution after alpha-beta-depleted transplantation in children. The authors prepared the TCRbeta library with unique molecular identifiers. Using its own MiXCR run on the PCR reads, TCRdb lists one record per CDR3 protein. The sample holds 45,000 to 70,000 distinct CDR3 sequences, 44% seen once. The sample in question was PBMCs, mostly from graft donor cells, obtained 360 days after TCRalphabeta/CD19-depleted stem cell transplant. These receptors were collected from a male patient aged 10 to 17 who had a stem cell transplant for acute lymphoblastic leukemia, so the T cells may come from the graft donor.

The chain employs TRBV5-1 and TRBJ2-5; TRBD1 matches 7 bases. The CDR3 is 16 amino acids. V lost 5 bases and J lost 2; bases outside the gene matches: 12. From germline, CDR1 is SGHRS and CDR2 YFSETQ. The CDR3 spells CASRPSPTGQQETQYF. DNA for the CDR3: TGCGCCAGCAGGCCTTCCCCGACAGGGCAGCAAGAGACCCAGTACTTC.

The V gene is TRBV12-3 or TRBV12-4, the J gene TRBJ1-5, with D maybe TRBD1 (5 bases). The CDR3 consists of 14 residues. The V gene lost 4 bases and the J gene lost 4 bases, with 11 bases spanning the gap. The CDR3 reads CASSSDGGNQPQHF. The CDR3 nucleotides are TGTGCCAGCAGTTCCGACGGGGGGAATCAGCCCCAGCATTTT.

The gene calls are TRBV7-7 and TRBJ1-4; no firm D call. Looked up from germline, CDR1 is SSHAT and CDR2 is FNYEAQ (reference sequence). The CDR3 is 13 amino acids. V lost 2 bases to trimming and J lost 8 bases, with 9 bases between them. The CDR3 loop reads CASSLRGGEKLFF. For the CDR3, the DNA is TGTGCCAGCAGCTTACGAGGCGGAGAAAAACTGTTTTTT.

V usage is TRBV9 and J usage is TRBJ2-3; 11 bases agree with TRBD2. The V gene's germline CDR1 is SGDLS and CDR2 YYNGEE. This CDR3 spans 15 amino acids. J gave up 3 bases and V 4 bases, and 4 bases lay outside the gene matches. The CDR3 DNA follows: TGTGCCAGCAGCCCCGGGACTAGCGGAACAGATACGCAGTATTTT. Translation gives CASSPGTSGTDTQYF.

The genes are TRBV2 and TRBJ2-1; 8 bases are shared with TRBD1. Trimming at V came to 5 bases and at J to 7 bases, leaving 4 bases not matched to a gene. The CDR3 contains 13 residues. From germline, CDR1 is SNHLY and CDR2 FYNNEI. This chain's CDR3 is CASSPDRVNEQFF. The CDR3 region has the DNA TGTGCCAGCAGTCCGGACAGGGTGAATGAGCAGTTCTTC.

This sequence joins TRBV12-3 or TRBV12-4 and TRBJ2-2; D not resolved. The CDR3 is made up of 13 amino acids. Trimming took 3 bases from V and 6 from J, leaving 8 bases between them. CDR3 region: CASSFVDPGELFF. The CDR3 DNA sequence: TGTGCCAGCAGTTTCGTCGATCCCGGGGAGCTGTTTTTT.

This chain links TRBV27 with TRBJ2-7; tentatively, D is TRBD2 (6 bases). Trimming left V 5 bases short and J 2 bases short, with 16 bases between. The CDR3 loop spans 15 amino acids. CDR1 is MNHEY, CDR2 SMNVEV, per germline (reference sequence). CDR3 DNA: TGTGCCAGCAGTCTACGCCGGGGAGGTGCCTACGAGCAGTACTTC. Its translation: CASSLRRGGAYEQYF.

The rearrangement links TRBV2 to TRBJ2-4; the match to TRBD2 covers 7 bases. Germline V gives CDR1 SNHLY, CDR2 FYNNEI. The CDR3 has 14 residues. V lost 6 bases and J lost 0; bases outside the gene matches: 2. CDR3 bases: TGTGCCAGCAGGGGCGGGGGAGCCAAAAACATTCAGTACTTC. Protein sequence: CASRGGGAKNIQYF.

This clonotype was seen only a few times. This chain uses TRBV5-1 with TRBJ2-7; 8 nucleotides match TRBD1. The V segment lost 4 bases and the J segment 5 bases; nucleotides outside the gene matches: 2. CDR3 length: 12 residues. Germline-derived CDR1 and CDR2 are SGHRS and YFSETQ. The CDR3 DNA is TGCGCCAGCAGCCCGACAGGGGACGAGCAGTACTTC. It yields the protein CASSPTGDEQYF.

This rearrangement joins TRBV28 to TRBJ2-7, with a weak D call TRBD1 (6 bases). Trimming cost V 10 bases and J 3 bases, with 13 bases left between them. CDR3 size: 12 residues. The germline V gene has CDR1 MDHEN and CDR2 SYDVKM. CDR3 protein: CANSGDNYEQYF. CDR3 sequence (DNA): TGTGCCAACTCAGGGGATAACTACGAGCAGTACTTC.

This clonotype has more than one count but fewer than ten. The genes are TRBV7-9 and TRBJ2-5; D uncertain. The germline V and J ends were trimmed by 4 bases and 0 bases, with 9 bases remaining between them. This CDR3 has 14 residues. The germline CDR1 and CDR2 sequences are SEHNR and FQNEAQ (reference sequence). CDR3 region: CASSSDLYQETQYF. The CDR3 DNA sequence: TGTGCCAGCAGCTCGGACCTGTACCAAGAGACCCAGTACTTC.

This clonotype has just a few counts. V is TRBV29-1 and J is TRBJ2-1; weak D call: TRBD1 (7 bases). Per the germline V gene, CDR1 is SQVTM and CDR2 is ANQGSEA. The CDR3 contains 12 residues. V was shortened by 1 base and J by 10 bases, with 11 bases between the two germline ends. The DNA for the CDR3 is TGCAGCGTTGAAGGCAGGGGGGCCGAGCAGTTCTTC. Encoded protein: CSVEGRGAEQFF.

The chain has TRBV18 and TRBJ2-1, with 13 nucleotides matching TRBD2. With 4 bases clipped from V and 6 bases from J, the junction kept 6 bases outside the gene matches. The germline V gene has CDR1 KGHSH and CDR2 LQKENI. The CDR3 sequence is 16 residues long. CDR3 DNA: TGTGCCAGCTCACTCGAAAGGACTAGCGGGAGCAATGAGCAGTTCTTC. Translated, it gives CASSLERTSGSNEQFF. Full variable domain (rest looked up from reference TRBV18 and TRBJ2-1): NAGVMQNPRHLVRRRGQEARLRCSPMKGHSHVYWYRQLPEEGLKFMVYLQKENIIDESGMPKERFSAEFPKEGPSILRIQQVVRGDSAAYFCASSLERTSGSNEQFFGPGTRLTVL.

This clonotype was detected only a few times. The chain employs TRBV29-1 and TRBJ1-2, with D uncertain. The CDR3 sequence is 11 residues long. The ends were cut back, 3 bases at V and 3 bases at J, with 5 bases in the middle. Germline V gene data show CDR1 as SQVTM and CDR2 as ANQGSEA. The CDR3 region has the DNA TGCAGCGTTGAGGACGACTATGGCTACACCTTC. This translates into CSVEDDYGYTF.

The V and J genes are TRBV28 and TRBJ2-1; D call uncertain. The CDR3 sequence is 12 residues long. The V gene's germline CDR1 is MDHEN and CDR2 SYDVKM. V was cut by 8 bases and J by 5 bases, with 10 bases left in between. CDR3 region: CASQYGHNEQFF. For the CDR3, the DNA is TGTGCCAGCCAATATGGACACAATGAGCAGTTCTTC. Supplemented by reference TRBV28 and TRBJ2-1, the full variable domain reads DVKVTQSSRYLVKRTGEKVFLECVQDMDHENMFWYRQDPGLGLRLIYFSYDVKMKEKGDIPEGYSVSREKKERFSLILESASTNQTSMYLCASQYGHNEQFFGPGTRLTVL.

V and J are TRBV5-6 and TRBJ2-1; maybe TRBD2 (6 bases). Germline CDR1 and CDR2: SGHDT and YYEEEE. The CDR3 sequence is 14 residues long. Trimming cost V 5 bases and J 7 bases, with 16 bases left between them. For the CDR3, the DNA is TGTGCCAGCAGGGGGAGGAGACTAGTTAATGAGCAGTTCTTC. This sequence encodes CASRGRRLVNEQFF.

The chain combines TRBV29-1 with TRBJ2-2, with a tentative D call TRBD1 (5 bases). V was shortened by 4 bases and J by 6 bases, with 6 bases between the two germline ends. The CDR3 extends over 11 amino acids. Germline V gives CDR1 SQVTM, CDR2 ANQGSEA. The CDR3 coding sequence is TGCAGCGTTGGGGGCTCCGGGGAGCTGTTTTTT. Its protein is CSVGGSGELFF.